One sample yielded the 24 T cell receptor beta chains listed below, sequenced in a study of blood T cell repertoires in COVID-19. The data were produced by immunoSEQ multiplex PCR, yet TCRdb's version contains in-frame clones alone and is incomplete. There are 200,000 to 300,000 clones in the sample; around 89% occur only once, and roughly 3.3% lies in the top ten. Sequencing was carried out using peripheral blood. These receptors were collected from a woman aged 40 to 50 with acute or convalescent COVID-19.

Turning to this clone: At one end, the junction sequence differs from germline, possibly due to a read error. The chain has TRBV2 and TRBJ2-1, with D possibly being TRBD2 (7 bases). This CDR3 contains 15 residues. The germline CDR1 and CDR2 sequences are SNHLY and FYNNEI. The CDR3 here is CASREDPEGGRGQFF. CDR3 nucleotides: TGTGCCAGCAGGGAAGACCCCGAGGGGGGGCGCGGGCAGTTCTTC.

The chain is built from TRBV5-6 and TRBJ1-5, with D possibly matching TRBD1 (5 bases). CDR1 and CDR2 (germline): SGHDT, YYEEEE. Trimming took 0 bases from V and 0 from J, leaving 13 bases between them. The CDR3 is made up of 17 amino acids. CDR3 in amino acids: CASSLGMEGYSNQPQHF. CDR3 DNA sequence: TGTGCCAGCAGCTTGGGAATGGAGGGGTATAGCAATCAGCCCCAGCATTTT.

This chain uses TRBV10-2 with TRBJ2-5; maybe TRBD2 (6 bases). The CDR3 length is 13 residues. Trimming left V 7 bases short and J 4 bases short, with 13 bases between. From germline, CDR1 is WSHSY and CDR2 SAAADI. The CDR3 loop reads CASMGGLAETQYF. The CDR3 DNA follows: TGCGCCAGCATGGGGGGTCTCGCAGAGACCCAGTACTTC.

The chain recombines TRBV30 with TRBJ2-6; 8 nucleotides match TRBD1. Germline lookup yields CDR1 GTSNPN and CDR2 SVGIG (reference sequence). There are 17 residues in the CDR3. J lost 0 bases, V lost 2 bases, and 6 bases had no gene match. CDR3 in amino acids: CAWSRQGTYSGANVLTF. CDR3 nucleotides: TGTGCCTGGAGTCGACAGGGGACTTACTCTGGGGCCAACGTCCTGACTTTC.

The V and J genes are TRBV3-1 (or the pseudogene TRBV3-2) and TRBJ1-1; tentative D call: TRBD1 (5 bases). CDR1 is LGHDT and CDR2 is YNNKEL in the germline V gene (reference sequence). V lost 1 base and J lost 1, with 13 bases in between. The CDR3 has 16 amino acids. The CDR3 nucleotides read TGTGCCAGCAGCCAAGCCCTACAGGTTGCGAACACTGAAGCTTTCTTT. Protein product: CASSQALQVANTEAFF.

The chain joins TRBV2 to TRBJ2-3; TRBD2 might be the D (7 bases). Germline values: CDR1 SNHLY, CDR2 FYNNEI. Trimming shortened V by 0 bases and J by 0 bases, and 25 bases separated the two germline ends. The CDR3 is made up of 21 amino acids. CDR3 sequence (DNA): TGTGCCAGCAGTGAAGCGCTGGGTACGTGGGGGCTAGCGGATAGCACAGATACGCAGTATTTT. Protein: CASSEALGTWGLADSTDTQYF.

The rearrangement uses TRBV6-1 and TRBJ2-7; tentatively, D is TRBD1 (5 bases). With 3 bases removed from V and 0 bases from J, the gap between germline ends came to 24 bases. Per the germline V gene, CDR1 is MNHNS and CDR2 is SASEGT. The CDR3 loop spans 19 amino acids. For the CDR3, the DNA is TGTGCCAGCAGTGATACGGCCAAGACAGCGACCTGGAGCTCCTACGAGCAGTACGTC. This sequence encodes CASSDTAKTATWSSYEQYV.

The CDR3 DNA follows: TGCGCCAGCAGCTCCCCCGAGAAGGGGGGGATGAACACTGAAGCTTTCTTT. Translating gives CASSSPEKGGMNTEAFF. The chain couples TRBV5-1 to TRBJ1-1; TRBD1 might be the D (6 bases). Germline CDR1 and CDR2: SGHRS and YFSETQ. This CDR3 is built from 17 residues. The V end lost 3 bases, the J end lost 0 bases, and 18 bases lay between the germline ends. Together with reference TRBV5-1 and TRBJ1-1, the CDR3 gives the full variable domain: KAGVTQTPRYLIKTRGQQVTLSCSPISGHRSVSWYQQTPGQGLQFLFEYFSETQRNKGNFPGRFSGRQFSNSRSEMNVSTLELGDSALYLCASSSPEKGGMNTEAFFGQGTRLTVV.

This chain links TRBV6-6 with TRBJ1-2; 7 bases match TRBD1. This CDR3 has 14 amino acids. Germline loops: CDR1 MNHNY, CDR2 SVGAGI (reference sequence). The V and J ends lost 8 bases and 5 bases, in that order; junction bases with no gene match: 11. In DNA, the CDR3 is TGTGCCAGCCTTACTCCTCAGGGGGGATATGGCTACACCTTC. Protein: CASLTPQGGYGYTF.

This clone appeared once. This chain links TRBV7-9 with TRBJ1-6, with a weak D call TRBD1 (6 bases). The CDR3 runs to 16 residues. Trimming shortened V by 1 base and J by 7 bases, and 14 bases separated the two germline ends. Germline V lookup: CDR1 SEHNR, CDR2 FQNEAQ (reference sequence). The CDR3 DNA reads TGTGCCAGCAGCTTAGTAGCGGGGGCAATGAATTCACCCCTCCACTTT. The encoded protein is CASSLVAGAMNSPLHF.

Regarding this clone: At one end, the junction sequence differs from germline, possibly due to a read error. The J gene is TRBJ2-1, the V gene TRBV5-1, with D possibly being TRBD1 (6 bases). The CDR3 loop spans 14 amino acids. CDR1 and CDR2 (germline): SGHRS, YFSETQ. CDR3 DNA: TGCGCCAGCAGCTTGGGGGCAGGGGCGGCCGGCTGGATCTTC. It specifies CASSLGAGAAGWIF.

The chain is built from TRBV30 and TRBJ1-6; D remains ambiguous. CDR3 length: 15 amino acids. Germline loops: CDR1 GTSNPN, CDR2 SVGIG (reference sequence). V gave up 1 base and J gave up 9 bases, with 16 bases separating them. For the CDR3, the DNA is TGTGCCTGGAGTGAGACCGGACTAATCGGTTCACCCCTCCACTTT. Protein sequence: CAWSETGLIGSPLHF.

The chain couples TRBV5-6 to TRBJ1-3; D is unresolved. V was pared by 4 bases and J by 0 bases, with 8 bases between. The CDR3 has 14 residues. Germline CDR1 reads SGHDT; CDR2 reads YYEEEE. The CDR3 DNA follows: TGTGCCAGCAGCACGTTGGCCTCTGGAAACACCATATATTTT. This gives the protein CASSTLASGNTIYF.

The V gene is TRBV5-1, the J gene TRBJ2-1; tentative D call: TRBD1 (6 bases). CDR1 SGHRS and CDR2 YFSETQ come from the germline V gene. Trimming took 5 bases from V and 2 from J, leaving 14 bases between them. CDR3 length: 15 residues. As DNA, the CDR3 is TGCGCCAGCAGTTTCACAGGGCCTCCCTACAATGAGCAGTTCTTC. This sequence encodes CASSFTGPPYNEQFF. The full variable domain, its missing parts supplied by reference TRBV5-1 and TRBJ2-1, is KAGVTQTPRYLIKTRGQQVTLSCSPISGHRSVSWYQQTPGQGLQFLFEYFSETQRNKGNFPGRFSGRQFSNSRSEMNVSTLELGDSALYLCASSFTGPPYNEQFFGPGTRLTVL.

This chain connects TRBV24-1 to TRBJ2-2, with 12 bases lining up with TRBD1. CDR3 length equals 13 residues. J lost 7 bases, V lost 10 bases, and 3 bases had no gene match. Germline lookup yields CDR1 KGHDR and CDR2 SFDVKD. CDR3 sequence: CATGQGADGELFF. In nucleotides, the CDR3 is TGTGCCACGGGACAGGGGGCTGACGGGGAGCTGTTTTTT.

The V and J genes are TRBV9 and TRBJ1-2; D not resolved. The germline V gene encodes CDR1 SGDLS and CDR2 YYNGEE. The V end lost 0 bases, the J end lost 5 bases, and 17 bases lay between the germline ends. CDR3 size: 16 residues. CDR3 nucleotide sequence: TGTGCCAGCAGCGTAGGTAACATTAGAACGGGATATGGCTACACCTTC. It codes for CASSVGNIRTGYGYTF.

This chain uses TRBV29-1 with TRBJ2-2; 7 positions agree with TRBD2. V gave up 4 bases and J gave up 0 bases; unmatched junction bases: 5. CDR3 length: 15 amino acids. Germline assignment: CDR1 SQVTM and CDR2 ANQGSEA. The CDR3 coding sequence is TGCAGCGTTGTATCCGGGACTACGAACACCGGGGAGCTGTTTTTT. Translating it yields CSVVSGTTNTGELFF.

The chain is built from TRBV6-1 and TRBJ1-6; 10 bases align to TRBD1. CDR3 length equals 17 residues. Per the germline V gene, CDR1 is MNHNS and CDR2 is SASEGT. J was trimmed by 8 bases and V by 1 base; bases with no gene match: 8. The CDR3 DNA sequence: TGTGCCAGCAGTGAAGTATGGGCAGGACAGGGGGATTCACCCCTCCACTTT. It encodes CASSEVWAGQGDSPLHF.

The CDR3 is CASSGGGHYNEKLFF. The CDR3 DNA follows: TGTGCCAGCTCAGGAGGGGGCCATTATAATGAAAAACTGTTTTTT. V usage is TRBV18 and J usage is TRBJ1-4; 7 bases line up with TRBD1. The CDR3 has 15 residues. Looked up from germline, CDR1 is KGHSH and CDR2 is LQKENI. V lost 5 bases to trimming and J lost 4 bases; unmatched junction nucleotides: 7.

The chain combines TRBV25-1 with TRBJ1-5; TRBD1 matches at 9 bases. The CDR3 loop spans 16 amino acids. Per germline, CDR1 MGHDK and CDR2 SYGVNS. The V segment lost 5 bases and the J segment 3 bases; nucleotides outside the gene matches: 8. Written as DNA, the CDR3 is TGTGCCAGCAGTCAAACCGGGACAGGGTCCAATCAGCCCCAGCATTTT. It codes for CASSQTGTGSNQPQHF.

The chain combines TRBV5-6 with TRBJ2-7; weak D call: TRBD2 (5 bases). The germline V gene encodes CDR1 SGHDT and CDR2 YYEEEE. The CDR3 covers 15 residues. V was clipped by 2 bases and J by 4 bases, with 16 bases between them. CDR3 region: CASSLSGSPLYEQYV. CDR3 nucleotide sequence: TGTGCCAGCAGCTTATCGGGGAGCCCGCTGTACGAGCAGTACGTC.

This clone was counted a single time. The V gene is TRBV6-4, the J gene TRBJ2-3, with 12 bases lining up with TRBD2. Germline V CDR1 and CDR2: MRHNA, SNTAGT. The CDR3 covers 16 residues. The J segment lost 4 bases and the V segment lost 0 bases, leaving 2 bases of the junction unmatched. CDR3 DNA sequence: TGTGCCAGCAGTGACTCACTAGCGGGGGGACCAGATACGCAGTATTTT. Its translation is CASSDSLAGGPDTQYF.

The chain combines TRBV6-5 with TRBJ2-7, with a possible D match to TRBD1 (5 bases). The V end lost 10 bases, the J end lost 2 bases, and 15 bases lay between the germline ends. The length of the CDR3 is 13 residues. Germline V gene sequence: CDR1 MNHEY, CDR2 SVGAGI. Here the CDR3 DNA reads TGTGCCACATCCCAGGGAACGGCCTACGAGCAGTACGTC. As protein: CATSQGTAYEQYV.

In this sample, this clone turned up a few times. The rearrangement joins TRBV7-9 to TRBJ1-3; 8 nucleotides line up with TRBD1. The CDR3 is 17 residues long. The germline CDR1 and CDR2 sequences are SEHNR and FQNEAQ (reference sequence). After removal of 4 bases from V and 0 bases from J, the junction contained 8 bases not matched to a gene. The CDR3 DNA reads TGTGCCAGCAGCTCTCCCTGGACAGGGATCTCTGGAAACACCATATATTTT. Translated, it gives CASSSPWTGISGNTIYF.